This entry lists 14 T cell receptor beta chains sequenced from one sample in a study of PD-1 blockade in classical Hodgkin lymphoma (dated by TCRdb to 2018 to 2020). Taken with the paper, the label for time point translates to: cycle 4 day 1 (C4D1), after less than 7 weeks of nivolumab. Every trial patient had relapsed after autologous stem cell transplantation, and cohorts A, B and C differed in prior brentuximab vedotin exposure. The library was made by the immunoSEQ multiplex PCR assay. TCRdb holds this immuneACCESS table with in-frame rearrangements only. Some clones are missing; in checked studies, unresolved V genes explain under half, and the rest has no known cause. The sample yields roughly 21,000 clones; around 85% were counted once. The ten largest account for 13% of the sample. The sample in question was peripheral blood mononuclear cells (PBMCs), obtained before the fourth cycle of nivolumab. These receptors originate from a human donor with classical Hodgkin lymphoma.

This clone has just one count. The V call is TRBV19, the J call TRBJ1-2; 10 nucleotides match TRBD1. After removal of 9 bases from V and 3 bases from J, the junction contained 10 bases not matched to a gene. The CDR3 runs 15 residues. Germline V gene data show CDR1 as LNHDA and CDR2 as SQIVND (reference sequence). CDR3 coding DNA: TGTGCCAGCAAGATACGACAGGGGGCAGACTATGGCTACACCTTC. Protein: CASKIRQGADYGYTF.

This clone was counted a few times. The CDR3 reads CASSLEPGDYEQYF. The CDR3 region has the DNA TGTGCCAGCAGCTTAGAGCCGGGGGACTACGAGCAGTACTTC. The rearrangement uses TRBV11-2 and TRBJ2-7; TRBD2 is a possible D gene (6 bases). Per germline, CDR1 SGHAT and CDR2 FQNNGV. V was clipped by 0 bases and J by 3 bases, with 9 bases between them. The CDR3 is 14 residues long.

This chain's CDR3 is CASTSAISYNEQFF. The CDR3 coding sequence is TGTGCCAGCACCTCGGCAATCTCCTACAATGAGCAGTTCTTC. This chain joins TRBV5-6 and TRBJ2-1; D gene ambiguous. In germline, CDR1 is SGHDT, CDR2 YYEEEE. Trimming cost V 6 bases and J 0 bases, with 10 bases left between them. The CDR3 loop spans 14 amino acids.

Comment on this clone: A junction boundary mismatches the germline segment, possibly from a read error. The CDR3 region has the DNA TGTGCCAGCAGCTCCGCAAGCCCGGAAGTCTTCTTC. Its protein is CASSSASPEVFF. The V and J genes are TRBV5-4 and TRBJ2-7; D unclear. The CDR3 consists of 12 residues. Germline CDR1 is SGHNT and CDR2 is YYREEE (reference sequence).

The CDR3 DNA follows: TGTGCCTGGAACCGAGAGGGAAATCAGCCCCAGCATTTT. As protein: CAWNREGNQPQHF. V gene TRBV30 combines with J gene TRBJ1-5; no firm D call. Trimming took 4 bases from V and 4 from J, leaving 11 bases between them. The CDR3 loop spans 13 amino acids. Germline V gene sequence: CDR1 GTSNPN, CDR2 SVGIG (reference sequence). The full variable domain, its missing parts supplied by reference TRBV30 and TRBJ1-5, is SQTIHQWPATLVQPVGSPLSLECTVEGTSNPNLYWYRQAAGRGLQLLFYSVGIGQISSEVPQNLSASRPQDRQFILSSKKLLLSDSGFYLCAWNREGNQPQHFGDGTRLSIL.

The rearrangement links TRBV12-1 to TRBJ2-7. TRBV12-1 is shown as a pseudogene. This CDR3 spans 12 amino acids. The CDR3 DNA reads TGTGCCAGCAGCGTACCACTGGGGGAGCAGTACTTC. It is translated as CASSVPLGEQYF.

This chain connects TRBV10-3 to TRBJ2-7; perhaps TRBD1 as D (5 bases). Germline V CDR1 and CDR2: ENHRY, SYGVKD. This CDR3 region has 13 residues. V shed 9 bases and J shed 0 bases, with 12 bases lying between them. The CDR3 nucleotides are TGTGCCATTAACCCAGGGAACTCCTACGAGCAGTACTTC. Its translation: CAINPGNSYEQYF.

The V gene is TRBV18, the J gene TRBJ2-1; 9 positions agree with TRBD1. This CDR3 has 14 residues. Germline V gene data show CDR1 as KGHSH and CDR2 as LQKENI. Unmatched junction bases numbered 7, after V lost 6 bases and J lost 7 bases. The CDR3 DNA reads TGTGCCAGCTCCTGGGACAGGGTGGGGAATGAGCAGTTCTTC. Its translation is CASSWDRVGNEQFF.

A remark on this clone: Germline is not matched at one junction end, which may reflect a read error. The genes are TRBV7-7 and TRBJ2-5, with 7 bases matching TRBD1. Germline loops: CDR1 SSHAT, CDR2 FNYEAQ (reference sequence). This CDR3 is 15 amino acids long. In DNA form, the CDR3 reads TGTGCTAGCAGCACCGACAGGGCGGTTGTGCAGACCCAGTACTTC. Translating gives CASSTDRAVVQTQYF.

The CDR3 nucleotides are TGTGCCAGCAACCCGGCTAGCGGGGGGTATGTGGGAGAGACCCAGTACTTC. This sequence encodes CASNPASGGYVGETQYF. The V call is TRBV7-2, the J call TRBJ2-5, with TRBD2 identical over 11 bases. There are 17 residues in the CDR3. V lost 7 bases and J lost 4; bases outside the gene matches: 14. CDR1 and CDR2 (germline): SGHTA, FQGNSA.

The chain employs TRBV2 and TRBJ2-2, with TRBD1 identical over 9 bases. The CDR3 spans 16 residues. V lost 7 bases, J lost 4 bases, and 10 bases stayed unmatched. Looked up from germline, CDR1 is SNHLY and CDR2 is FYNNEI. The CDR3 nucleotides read TGTGCCAGCAAGTTAGAGACAGGGGGTTCCACCGGGGAGCTGTTTTTT. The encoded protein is CASKLETGGSTGELFF.

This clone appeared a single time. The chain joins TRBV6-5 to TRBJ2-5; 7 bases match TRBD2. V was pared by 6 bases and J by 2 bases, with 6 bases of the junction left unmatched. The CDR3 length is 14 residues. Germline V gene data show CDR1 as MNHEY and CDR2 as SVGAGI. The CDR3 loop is CASRPREVQETQYF. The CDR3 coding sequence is TGTGCCAGCAGACCTCGGGAGGTTCAAGAGACCCAGTACTTC.

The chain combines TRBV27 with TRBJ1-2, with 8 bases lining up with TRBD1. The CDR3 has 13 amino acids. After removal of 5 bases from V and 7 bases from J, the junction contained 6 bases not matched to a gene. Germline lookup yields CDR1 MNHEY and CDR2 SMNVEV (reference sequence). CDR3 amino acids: CASSKQGASGYTF. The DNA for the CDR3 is TGTGCCAGCAGTAAGCAGGGGGCGAGTGGCTACACCTTC.

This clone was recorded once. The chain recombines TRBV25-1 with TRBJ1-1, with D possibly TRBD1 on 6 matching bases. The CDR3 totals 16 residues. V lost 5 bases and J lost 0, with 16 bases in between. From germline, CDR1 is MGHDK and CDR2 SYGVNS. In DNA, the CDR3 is TGTGCCAGCAGTCCTCCCGGGGACATTCTGAACACTGAAGCTTTCTTT. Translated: CASSPPGDILNTEAFF.